These 14 T cell receptor beta chains came from one sample sequenced in a study of T-cell memory formation after mild COVID-19. MiXCR, applied by TCRdb to the 5' RACE reads, yields one record per CDR3 protein. The table shows 150,000 to 200,000 distinct CDR3 sequences, with 16% occurring only once. The material sequenced was PBMCs or a T cell subset sorted from them (not recorded which). The receptor source for this set is an adult woman who had mild COVID-19 (a few samples of this study predate the infection). Cell type and time point are not known.

In regard to this clonotype: A much larger clone differs from this one at a single base, so this may be a read error. The chain is built from TRBV7-2 and TRBJ2-3; TRBD2 aligns across 8 bases. The germline CDR1 and CDR2 sequences are SGHTA and FQGNSA. The CDR3 consists of 16 residues. Germline trimming cut 6 bases from V and 5 bases from J; bases unmatched to any gene: 13. The CDR3 sequence is CASRVPVLAAGDTQYF. The CDR3 nucleotides are TGTGCCAGCAGGGTTCCGGTACTAGCGGCTGGAGATACGCAGTATTTT. Combining the CDR3 with reference TRBV7-2 and TRBJ2-3 gives the whole variable domain GAGVSQSPSNKVTEKGKDVELRCDPISGHTALYWYRQSLGQGLEFLIYFQGNSAPDKSGLPSDRFSAERTGGSVSTLTIQRTQQEDSAVYLCASRVPVLAAGDTQYFGPGTRLTVL.

The rearrangement uses TRBV29-1 and TRBJ2-3, with 11 bases aligning to TRBD1. Germline V CDR1 and CDR2: SQVTM, ANQGSEA. V trimming: 0 bases; J trimming: 6 bases; junction bases outside the gene matches: 5. This CDR3 has 15 residues. The chain's CDR3 is CSVEEWTGGGDTQYF. CDR3 DNA: TGCAGCGTTGAAGAGTGGACAGGGGGCGGGGATACGCAGTATTTT.

The rearrangement links TRBV5-1 to TRBJ2-5; 8 bases are a match to TRBD1. Germline V CDR1 and CDR2: SGHRS, YFSETQ. V was clipped by 4 bases and J by 5 bases; unmatched bases: 13. The CDR3 runs 16 residues. The CDR3 here is CASSVGPGQAGETQYF. CDR3 DNA: TGCGCCAGCAGCGTCGGTCCGGGACAGGCGGGGGAGACCCAGTACTTC.

The chain uses TRBV25-1 and TRBJ2-3; D may be TRBD2 (6 bases). The CDR3 extends over 16 amino acids. The V gene lost 5 bases and the J gene lost 2 bases, with 17 bases spanning the gap. From germline, CDR1 is MGHDK and CDR2 SYGVNS. CDR3 coding DNA: TGTGCCAGCAGTCGTATCGGGAGAGGTCCCACAGATACGCAGTATTTT. This gives the protein CASSRIGRGPTDTQYF.

V usage is TRBV12-3 or TRBV12-4 and J usage is TRBJ2-4, with D unclear. CDR3 size: 16 residues. Trimming pared 6 bases from V and 0 bases from J, leaving 15 bases between. CDR3 in amino acids: CASSRSGWGAKNIQYF. In DNA form, the CDR3 reads TGTGCCAGCAGCCGATCCGGTTGGGGAGCCAAAAACATTCAGTACTTC.

This clonotype was seen many times. This chain connects TRBV24-1 to TRBJ2-3; maybe TRBD1 (5 bases). Per germline, CDR1 KGHDR and CDR2 SFDVKD. This CDR3 region has 12 residues. Trimming removed 11 bases from V and 4 bases from J, with 12 bases in between. CDR3 sequence (DNA): TGTGCCATCGCCAGGGTACCAGATACGCAGTATTTT. This sequence encodes CAIARVPDTQYF.

V gene TRBV20-1 combines with J gene TRBJ2-7; TRBD2 matches at 7 bases. V lost 6 bases and J lost 1; bases outside the gene matches: 12. The CDR3 runs to 15 residues. Germline V lookup: CDR1 DFQATT, CDR2 SNEGSKA (reference sequence). As DNA, the CDR3 is TGCAGTGCCGCTTCCAAGCGGGGCATGTCCTACGAGCAGTACTTC. Its translation is CSAASKRGMSYEQYF.

This chain links TRBV7-8 with TRBJ1-6, with D perhaps matching TRBD1 (6 bases). The CDR3 has 18 amino acids. V lost 6 bases to trimming and J lost 7 bases, with 25 bases between them. CDR1 is SGHVS and CDR2 is FQNEAQ in the germline V gene. CDR3 in DNA: TGTGCCAGCAGTAGGGGGTGGATTAAGGGAGAGAAAAATTCACCCCTCCACTTT. This sequence encodes CASSRGWIKGEKNSPLHF.

On this clonotype itself: Relative to the germline gene, one junction end is altered; a read error may explain this. V is TRBV12-3 or TRBV12-4 and J is TRBJ2-2, with 11 nucleotides matching TRBD2. This CDR3 region has 17 residues. The CDR3 DNA is TGTGCCAGCACTTTACTAGCGGGAGTAAATGGAGACGGGGAGCTGTTTTTT. Encoded protein: CASTLLAGVNGDGELFF.

This chain joins TRBV4-2 and TRBJ2-3; tentatively, D is TRBD2 (6 bases). The CDR3 loop spans 13 amino acids. From germline, CDR1 is LGHNA and CDR2 YNFKEQ. V was shortened by 5 bases and J by 5 bases, with 11 bases between the two germline ends. In nucleotides, the CDR3 is TGTGCCAGCAGCGTTCGGGACTTAGATACGCAGTATTTT. It codes for CASSVRDLDTQYF.

The chain links TRBV4-2 to TRBJ2-4, with D uncertain. V was pared by 5 bases and J by 9 bases, with 17 bases between. The CDR3 consists of 14 residues. Germline CDR1 reads LGHNA; CDR2 reads YNFKEQ. The CDR3, as DNA: TGTGCCAGCAGCAAAAGCGACGGTAATAGCATTCAGTACTTC. This gives the protein CASSKSDGNSIQYF.

The CDR3 DNA reads as TGCAGTGCAGTAGGGGCCATTGACAATGAGCAGTTCTTC. Amino acid sequence: CSAVGAIDNEQFF. The chain has TRBV20-1 and TRBJ2-1, with D tentatively TRBD1 (5 bases). CDR1 and CDR2 (germline): DFQATT, SNEGSKA (reference sequence). Trimming stripped 6 bases from V and 5 bases from J, with 14 bases between. There are 13 residues in the CDR3.

This clonotype was seen only a few times. V usage is TRBV27 and J usage is TRBJ1-2; D is ambiguous. The germline V gene encodes CDR1 MNHEY and CDR2 SMNVEV (reference sequence). Trimming removed 5 bases from V and 6 bases from J, with 10 bases in between. The CDR3 has 12 amino acids. CDR3 DNA sequence: TGTGCCAGCAGTCCGCGAGCCAATGGCTACACCTTC. This sequence encodes CASSPRANGYTF.

J is TRBJ2-1 and V is TRBV29-1; 7 positions agree with TRBD2. The CDR3 covers 16 residues. V lost 5 bases and J lost 0; bases outside the gene matches: 10. Germline V gene data show CDR1 as SQVTM and CDR2 as ANQGSEA. The CDR3 coding sequence is TGCAGCGTTTCTGGTAAGCGGGGCAACTCCTACAATGAGCAGTTCTTC. This sequence encodes CSVSGKRGNSYNEQFF.